This section outlines one TCR beta chain sequence together with its context. Assay: immunoSEQ multiplex PCR; the TCRdb copy retains only in-frame clones and omits some. The sample has 80,000 to 130,000 clones, about 94% seen once. The data stem from a study of T cell changes during pregnancy in multiple sclerosis. Sequencing was performed on peripheral blood, taken before pregnancy. The sequence came from a female donor with multiple sclerosis, enrolled in a pregnancy study.

CDR3 nucleotides: TGCGCCAGCAGCTTGGCCACGGCGGGATTCCTATCGGACACAGATACGCAGTATTTT. This translates into CASSLATAGFLSDTDTQYF. V gene TRBV5-1 combines with J gene TRBJ2-3, with D perhaps TRBD2 (6 bases). The length of the CDR3 is 19 residues. The V gene's germline CDR1 is SGHRS and CDR2 YFSETQ. V was shortened by 0 bases and J by 2 bases, with 22 bases between the two germline ends.